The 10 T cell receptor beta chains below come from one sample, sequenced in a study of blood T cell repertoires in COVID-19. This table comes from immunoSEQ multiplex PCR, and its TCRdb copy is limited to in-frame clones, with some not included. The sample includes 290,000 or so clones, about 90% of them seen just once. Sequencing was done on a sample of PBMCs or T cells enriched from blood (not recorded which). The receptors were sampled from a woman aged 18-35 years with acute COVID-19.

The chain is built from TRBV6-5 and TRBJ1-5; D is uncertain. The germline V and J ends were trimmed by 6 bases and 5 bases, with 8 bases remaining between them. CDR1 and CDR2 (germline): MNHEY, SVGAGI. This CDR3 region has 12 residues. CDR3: CASREGDQPQHF. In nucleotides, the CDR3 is TGTGCCAGCAGGGAGGGAGATCAGCCCCAGCATTTT.

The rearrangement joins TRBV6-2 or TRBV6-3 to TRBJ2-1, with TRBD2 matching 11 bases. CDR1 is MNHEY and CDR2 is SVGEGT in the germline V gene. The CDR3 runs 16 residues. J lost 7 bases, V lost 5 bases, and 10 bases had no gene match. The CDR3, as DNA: TGTGCCAGCAGTCGACACACTAGCGGGAGTAAGAATGAGCAGTTCTTC. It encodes CASSRHTSGSKNEQFF.

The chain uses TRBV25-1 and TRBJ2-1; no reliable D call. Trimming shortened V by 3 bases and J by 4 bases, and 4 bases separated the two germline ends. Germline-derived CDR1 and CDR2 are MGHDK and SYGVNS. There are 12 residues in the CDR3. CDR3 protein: CASSDSYNEQFF. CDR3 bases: TGTGCCAGCAGTGACAGTTACAATGAGCAGTTCTTC.

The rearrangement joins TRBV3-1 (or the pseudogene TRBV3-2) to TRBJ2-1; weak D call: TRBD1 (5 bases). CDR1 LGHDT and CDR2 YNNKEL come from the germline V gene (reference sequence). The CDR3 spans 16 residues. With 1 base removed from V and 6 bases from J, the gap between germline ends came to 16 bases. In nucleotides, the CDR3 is TGTGCCAGCAGCCAAGTCACCAAAGGGGCAATCAATGAGCAGTTCTTC. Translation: CASSQVTKGAINEQFF.

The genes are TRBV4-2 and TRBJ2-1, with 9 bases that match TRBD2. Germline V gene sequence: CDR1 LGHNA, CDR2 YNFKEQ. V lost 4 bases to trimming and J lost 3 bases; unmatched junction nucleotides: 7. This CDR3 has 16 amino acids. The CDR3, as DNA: TGTGCCAGCAGCCGCCGACTAGCGGAAAACTACAATGAGCAGTTCTTC. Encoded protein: CASSRRLAENYNEQFF.

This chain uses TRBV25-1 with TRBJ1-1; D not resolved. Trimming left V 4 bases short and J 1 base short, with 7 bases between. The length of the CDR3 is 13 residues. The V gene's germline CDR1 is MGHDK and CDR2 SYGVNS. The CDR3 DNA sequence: TGTGCCAGCAGTGGACTATCGAACACTGAAGCTTTCTTT. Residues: CASSGLSNTEAFF. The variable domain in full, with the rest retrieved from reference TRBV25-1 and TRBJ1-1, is EADIYQTPRYLVIGTGKKITLECSQTMGHDKMYWYQQDPGMELHLIHYSYGVNSTEKGDLSSESTVSRIRTEHFPLTLESARPSHTSQYLCASSGLSNTEAFFGQGTRLTVV.

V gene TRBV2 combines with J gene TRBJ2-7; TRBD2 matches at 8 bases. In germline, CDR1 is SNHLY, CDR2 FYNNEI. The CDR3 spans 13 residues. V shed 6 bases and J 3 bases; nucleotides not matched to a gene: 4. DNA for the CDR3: TGTGCCAGCAGCTCCGGGACTAGCTACGAGCAGTACTTC. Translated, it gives CASSSGTSYEQYF.

CDR3 coding DNA: TGTGCCAGTAGTAGTACAGGGGGCCCCCCTCCCGGGGAGCTGTTTTTT. Its translation is CASSSTGGPPPGELFF. The chain is built from TRBV19 and TRBJ2-2, with TRBD1 matching 9 bases. Trimming removed 4 bases from V and 6 bases from J; junction bases left unmatched: 9. Per the germline V gene, CDR1 is LNHDA and CDR2 is SQIVND (reference sequence). The CDR3 sequence is 16 residues long.

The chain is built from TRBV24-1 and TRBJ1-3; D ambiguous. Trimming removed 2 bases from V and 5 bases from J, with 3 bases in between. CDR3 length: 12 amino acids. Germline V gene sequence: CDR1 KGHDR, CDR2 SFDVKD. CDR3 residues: CATSDWRNTIYF. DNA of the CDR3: TGTGCCACCAGTGATTGGCGAAACACCATATATTTT.

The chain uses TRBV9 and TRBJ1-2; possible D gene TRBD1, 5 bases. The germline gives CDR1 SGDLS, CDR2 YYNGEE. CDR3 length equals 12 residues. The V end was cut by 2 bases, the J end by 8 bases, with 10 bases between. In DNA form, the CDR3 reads TGTGCCAGCAGCGTCTGGGGCCAGGGCTACACCTTC. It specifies CASSVWGQGYTF.